The following is a T cell receptor beta chain sequence with its context. This table comes from immunoSEQ multiplex PCR, and its TCRdb copy is limited to in-frame clones, with some not included. The table includes approximately 14,000 clones, 70% to 90% detected once. This specimen belongs to a study of chemoradiotherapy in HPV16-positive cancers. The CDR3 is made up of 14 amino acids. The germline gives CDR1 MNHNS, CDR2 SASEGT. The junction had 2 bases not matched to a gene; V was cut back by 6 bases and J by 1 base. The clonotype originates from a human donor with HPV-associated anogenital cancer. The chain is built from TRBV6-1 and TRBJ2-3; 9 bases fit TRBD2. The sequencing used blood, collected from a patient who underwent chemoradiotherapy. The CDR3 reads CASRTSGRTDTQYF. Written as DNA, the CDR3 is TGTGCCAGCAGGACTAGCGGACGCACAGATACGCAGTATTTT.